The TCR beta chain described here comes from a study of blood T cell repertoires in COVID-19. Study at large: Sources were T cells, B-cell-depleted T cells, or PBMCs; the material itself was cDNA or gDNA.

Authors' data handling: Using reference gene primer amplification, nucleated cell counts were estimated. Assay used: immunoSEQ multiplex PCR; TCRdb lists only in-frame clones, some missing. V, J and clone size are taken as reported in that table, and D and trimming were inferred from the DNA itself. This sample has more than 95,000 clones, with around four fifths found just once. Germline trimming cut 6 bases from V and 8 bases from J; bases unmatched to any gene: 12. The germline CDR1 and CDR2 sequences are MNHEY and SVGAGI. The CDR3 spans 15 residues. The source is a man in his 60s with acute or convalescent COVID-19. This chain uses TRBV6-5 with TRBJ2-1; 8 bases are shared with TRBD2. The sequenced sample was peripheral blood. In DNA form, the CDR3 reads TGTGCCAGCAGCCGGGGGGGGAGGGCCGGTCATGAGCAGTTCTTC. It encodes CASSRGGRAGHEQFF.